Presented here are 23 T cell receptor beta chains from one specimen sequenced in a study of spatial heterogeneity in lung cancer. The time point here: sample taken at primary tumor resection. Unsorted tumor, nontumor lung tissue or cryopreserved PBMC supplied the whole RNA. A single record per CDR3 protein comes from TCRdb applying MiXCR to the 5' RACE reads. The table shows tens of thousands of distinct CDR3 sequences, with 6% to 8% occurring only once. Specimen: PBMCs, collected at surgery. The receptors were sampled from a male donor with early-stage non-small cell lung cancer.

This clonotype was recorded many times. The chain carries TRBV12-3 or TRBV12-4 and TRBJ1-1; no reliable D call. Trimming pared 3 bases from V and 4 bases from J, leaving 15 bases between. This CDR3 comprises 15 residues. The CDR3 coding sequence is TGTGCCAGCAGTTTTCGGGCGGCAGGATCCACTGAAGCTTTCTTT. Encoded protein: CASSFRAAGSTEAFF.

In its sample, this clonotype was seen many times. J is TRBJ2-1 and V is TRBV7-2; TRBD2 is a possible D gene (5 bases). CDR1 is SGHTA and CDR2 is FQGNSA in the germline V gene. V shed 5 bases and J shed 7 bases, with 18 bases lying between them. The CDR3 sequence is 15 residues long. Here the CDR3 DNA reads TGTGCCAGCAGCCACTACCCTCCCTGGGAGAATGAGCAGTTCTTC. Protein: CASSHYPPWENEQFF.

The chain combines TRBV4-3 with TRBJ2-3; 9 bases match TRBD2. The germline CDR1 and CDR2 sequences are LGHNA and YSLEER. J gave up 0 bases and V 3 bases, and 4 bases lay outside the gene matches. The CDR3 sequence is 16 residues long. CDR3 in DNA: TGCGCCAGCAGCCAGAACCTAGCGGGGAGCACAGATACGCAGTATTTT. Translating gives CASSQNLAGSTDTQYF.

The V call is TRBV7-3, the J call TRBJ2-1; D is unresolved. Germline loops: CDR1 SGHTA, CDR2 FQGTGA. V lost 5 bases and J 8 bases, leaving 22 bases between the germline ends. This CDR3 has 16 amino acids. The CDR3 spells CASSPRPNTAIDEQFF. The CDR3 DNA sequence: TGTGCCAGCAGCCCCCGACCAAACACCGCTATCGATGAGCAGTTCTTC.

This chain connects TRBV6-6 to TRBJ2-2; D perhaps matches TRBD1 (6 bases). Trimming cost V 8 bases and J 2 bases, with 9 bases left between them. Germline CDR1 is MNHNY and CDR2 is SVGAGI (reference sequence). This CDR3 spans 13 amino acids. The chain's CDR3 is CASRTENTGELFF. The DNA of the CDR3 is TGTGCCAGCCGGACAGAAAACACCGGGGAGCTGTTTTTT.

This clonotype was counted only a few times. The chain carries TRBV7-3 and TRBJ2-1; D gene uncertain. Germline V gives CDR1 SGHTA, CDR2 FQGTGA. This CDR3 has 15 amino acids. The V end was cut by 5 bases, the J end by 7 bases, with 18 bases between. DNA of the CDR3: TGTGCCAGCAGCCCAGACCCTGTCCAAGGGAATGAGCAGTTCTTC. This gives the protein CASSPDPVQGNEQFF.

This clonotype has only a few counts. V gene TRBV20-1 combines with J gene TRBJ2-7, with 7 bases fitting TRBD1. Trimming removed 6 bases from V and 7 bases from J; junction bases left unmatched: 12. There are 13 residues in the CDR3. Germline CDR1 DFQATT, CDR2 SNEGSKA (reference sequence). CDR3 residues: CSAFRDSSNEQYF. In DNA, the CDR3 is TGCAGTGCATTTAGGGACAGTTCTAATGAGCAGTACTTC.

There are many counts of this clonotype. The chain couples TRBV20-1 to TRBJ1-5, with D hard to call. Trimming removed 3 bases at V and 4 bases at J, with 7 bases between. The CDR3 runs to 12 residues. Germline V CDR1 and CDR2: DFQATT, SNEGSKA (reference sequence). CDR3 in amino acids: CSASQPNQPQHF. CDR3 nucleotide sequence: TGCAGTGCTAGCCAGCCAAATCAGCCCCAGCATTTT.

This clonotype was observed at least ten times. The rearrangement links TRBV6-6 to TRBJ1-5; tentative D call: TRBD1 (5 bases). V lost 4 bases, J lost 2 bases, and 15 bases lay in between. The CDR3 totals 16 residues. Germline V CDR1 and CDR2: MNHNY, SVGAGI (reference sequence). The CDR3 is CASSSIRARGNQPQHF. CDR3 DNA: TGTGCCAGCAGTTCTATCAGGGCACGTGGCAATCAGCCCCAGCATTTT.

This clonotype has at least ten counts. This rearrangement joins TRBV12-5 to TRBJ2-2; D uncertain. Trimming stripped 1 base from V and 0 bases from J, with 6 bases between. Germline V gene lookup returns CDR1 LGHNT and CDR2 FRNRAP. There are 15 residues in the CDR3. For the CDR3, the DNA is TGTGCTAGTGGTTTGGGGCAGGCGAACACCGGGGAGCTGTTTTTT. This gives the protein CASGLGQANTGELFF.

The chain has TRBV12-3 or TRBV12-4 and TRBJ1-3; no clear D gene. This CDR3 comprises 15 residues. The V end was cut by 2 bases, the J end by 0 bases, with 8 bases between. CDR3 amino acids: CASSLTQSSGNTIYF. The CDR3 region has the DNA TGTGCCAGCAGTTTAACCCAGAGCTCTGGAAACACCATATATTTT.

This clonotype occurred many times. The chain carries TRBV20-1 and TRBJ2-1; D may be TRBD1 (5 bases). Trimming removed 5 bases at V and 6 bases at J, with 11 bases between. The CDR3 runs to 12 residues. Germline CDR1 is DFQATT and CDR2 is SNEGSKA (reference sequence). CDR3: CSALQVINEQFF. Here the CDR3 DNA reads TGCAGTGCTCTACAGGTAATCAATGAGCAGTTCTTC.

This clonotype came up a few times. The rearrangement links TRBV5-1 to TRBJ2-1; weak D call: TRBD2 (6 bases). Germline V gives CDR1 SGHRS, CDR2 YFSETQ. The CDR3 is 16 amino acids. V gave up 4 bases and J gave up 6 bases, with 20 bases separating them. The CDR3: CASSPDPGLRGNEQFF. In nucleotides, the CDR3 is TGCGCCAGCAGCCCGGACCCGGGACTCCGAGGCAATGAGCAGTTCTTC.

There are many counts of this clonotype. The chain links TRBV7-9 to TRBJ2-3; 8 bases are shared with TRBD2. The CDR3 consists of 19 residues. The germline CDR1 and CDR2 sequences are SEHNR and FQNEAQ (reference sequence). The ends lost 5 bases at V and 3 bases at J; junction bases unmatched: 19. The DNA of the CDR3 is TGTGCCAGCAGCCCCGAAGCGGGAGCCAGGAAGGCCCTAACAGATACGCAGTATTTT. Translated, it gives CASSPEAGARKALTDTQYF.

This clonotype was detected only a few times. The V gene is TRBV6-2 or TRBV6-3, the J gene TRBJ2-2; D is uncertain. V shed 7 bases and J shed 7 bases, with 13 bases lying between them. The CDR3 has 13 residues. Germline V gene sequence: CDR1 MNHEY, CDR2 SVGEGT. In nucleotides, the CDR3 is TGTGCCAGCACTTCAGTGGGGATCGGGGAGCTGTTTTTT. Its protein is CASTSVGIGELFF.

This clonotype came up a few times. V is TRBV30 and J is TRBJ1-4; D gene uncertain. The CDR3 spans 13 residues. CDR1 is GTSNPN, CDR2 SVGIG, per germline (reference sequence). The germline V and J ends were trimmed by 7 bases and 8 bases, with 17 bases remaining between them. CDR3 sequence reads: CAFLLHQTEKLFF. CDR3 sequence (DNA): TGTGCCTTCCTACTCCACCAGACCGAAAAACTGTTTTTT.

This clonotype was counted ten times or more. The chain is built from TRBV4-3 and TRBJ2-3; D unclear. The CDR3 consists of 14 residues. Trimming removed 0 bases at V and 2 bases at J, with 6 bases between. Germline CDR1 and CDR2: LGHNA and YSLEER. The CDR3: CASSQDVLTDTQYF. DNA for the CDR3: TGCGCCAGCAGCCAAGATGTACTCACAGATACGCAGTATTTT.

In its sample, this clonotype was seen many times. The rearrangement uses TRBV27 and TRBJ1-2; maybe TRBD1 (6 bases). This CDR3 has 15 amino acids. V lost 6 bases and J 4 bases, leaving 18 bases between the germline ends. The germline gives CDR1 MNHEY, CDR2 SMNVEV (reference sequence). CDR3 DNA sequence: TGTGCCAGCAGACGGACAGCCAACTCGGGCTATGGCTACACCTTC. It encodes CASRRTANSGYGYTF.

This clonotype was detected many times. The rearrangement joins TRBV10-3 to TRBJ1-1; 8 positions agree with TRBD1. J lost 11 bases, V lost 6 bases, and 11 bases had no gene match. The CDR3 has 13 residues. CDR1 and CDR2 (germline): ENHRY, SYGVKD. The CDR3 bases are TGTGCCATCAGGGGACAGGAATCCGTGGCGGCTTTCTTT. It is translated as CAIRGQESVAAFF.

Only one count was recorded for this clonotype. A much larger clone lies one base from this, so it may be a read error. The J gene is TRBJ1-4, the V gene TRBV12-3 or TRBV12-4; TRBD1 matches 8 bases. The CDR3 contains 14 residues. As DNA, the CDR3 is TGTACCAGCAGTTCCCAGACAGGGGTTGAAAAACTGTTTTTT. Translating it yields CTSSSQTGVEKLFF.

This clonotype was observed a handful of times. The chain joins TRBV7-2 to TRBJ2-1; possibly TRBD2 for D (6 bases). The germline CDR1 and CDR2 sequences are SGHTA and FQGNSA. This CDR3 is 15 amino acids long. V was pared by 0 bases and J by 3 bases, with 9 bases between. The CDR3 coding sequence is TGTGCCAGCAGCTTAGCTTCGGGACTCTACAATGAGCAGTTCTTC. Its translation is CASSLASGLYNEQFF.

The chain's CDR3 is CASSPGTAGNTIYF. CDR3 nucleotides: TGCGCCAGCAGCCCGGGGACAGCTGGAAACACCATATATTTT. J is TRBJ1-3 and V is TRBV5-1; TRBD1 matches 7 bases. Unmatched junction bases numbered 3, after V lost 4 bases and J lost 2 bases. The CDR3 covers 14 residues. Looked up from germline, CDR1 is SGHRS and CDR2 is YFSETQ.

The chain links TRBV20-1 to TRBJ1-2; D is unclear. Trimming shortened V by 6 bases and J by 2 bases, and 13 bases separated the two germline ends. The CDR3 contains 13 residues. The germline V gene encodes CDR1 DFQATT and CDR2 SNEGSKA (reference sequence). CDR3 nucleotides: TGCAGTGCCTCCAGCCTATTAAACTATGGCTACACCTTC. It codes for CSASSLLNYGYTF.